These 28 T cell receptor beta chains came from one sample sequenced in a study of CD4 T cells in relation to SARS-CoV-2 and coronaviruses. The unexposed donors gave CD4+ T cells in about 2011-2019, prior to COVID-19. CD4+ T cells were isolated from the cells after around 10 days of culture. The table came from immunoSEQ multiplex PCR; TCRdb's copy has only in-frame clones and leaves some out. There are roughly 20,000 clones in the sample; around 80% occur only once, and about a fifth lies in the top ten. Their recognized antigens are unknown. Material for sequencing was CD4+ T cells from PBMCs, cultured in vitro. These receptors were collected from a human donor in good health.

V and J are TRBV6-2 or TRBV6-3 and TRBJ2-5, with TRBD1 matching 11 bases. The junction had 18 bases not matched to a gene; V was cut back by 5 bases and J by 4 bases. The CDR3 is made up of 19 amino acids. Germline lookup yields CDR1 MNHEY and CDR2 SVGEGT. CDR3 coding DNA: TGTGCCAGCAGTCCCCCTTCTGGGGACAGGGGGAAGTATATAGAGACCCAGTACTTC. Its translation: CASSPPSGDRGKYIETQYF.

A few counts support this clone. The chain is built from TRBV5-1 and TRBJ2-3; TRBD2 matches 9 bases. Germline CDR1 is SGHRS and CDR2 is YFSETQ. This CDR3 has 14 residues. J gave up 4 bases and V 4 bases, and 4 bases lay outside the gene matches. CDR3 amino acids: CASSRGLASDTQYF. The CDR3 coding sequence is TGCGCCAGCAGCAGGGGACTAGCTTCAGATACGCAGTATTTT.

CDR3 sequence reads: CASSHRGGVPGELFF. CDR3 in DNA: TGTGCCAGCAGCCATCGGGGAGGGGTGCCCGGGGAGCTGTTTTTT. The J gene is TRBJ2-2, the V gene TRBV3-1 (or the pseudogene TRBV3-2); 7 positions match TRBD2. With V trimmed by 3 bases and J by 6 bases, 7 bases remained unmatched. CDR1 and CDR2 (germline): LGHDT, YNNKEL (reference sequence). The CDR3 covers 15 residues.

V and J are TRBV10-3 and TRBJ2-6; no definite D call. Trimming took 2 bases from V and 0 from J, leaving 5 bases between them. The CDR3 runs 15 residues. Germline-derived CDR1 and CDR2 are ENHRY and SYGVKD. The CDR3 protein is CAISEGDSGANVLTF. Written as DNA, the CDR3 is TGTGCCATCAGTGAGGGGGACTCTGGGGCCAACGTCCTGACTTTC.

The chain couples TRBV7-8 to TRBJ2-6; no reliable D call. CDR1 and CDR2 (germline): SGHVS, FQNEAQ. Trimming took 5 bases from V and 0 from J, leaving 14 bases between them. CDR3 size: 17 residues. The CDR3 DNA follows: TGTGCCAGCAGCCCTCGGACGGTCAGCTCTGGGGCCAACGTCCTGACTTTC. Translating it yields CASSPRTVSSGANVLTF.

This sequence joins TRBV7-9 and TRBJ1-3, with 10 bases matching TRBD1. The V segment lost 3 bases and the J segment 3 bases; nucleotides outside the gene matches: 14. This CDR3 has 19 residues. Germline V gene sequence: CDR1 SEHNR, CDR2 FQNEAQ (reference sequence). For the CDR3, the DNA is TGTGCCAGCAGCTTTACCGCGAATTCCGGGACAGGGGTTGGAAACACCATATATTTT. This encodes CASSFTANSGTGVGNTIYF.

The gene calls are TRBV19 and TRBJ1-6, with D perhaps TRBD1 (5 bases). V shed 5 bases and J shed 11 bases, with 13 bases lying between them. Germline V gene data show CDR1 as LNHDA and CDR2 as SQIVND (reference sequence). The length of the CDR3 is 13 residues. CDR3 sequence (DNA): TGTGCCAGTAGTGCCTCCGGGACGACACCCCTCCACTTT. Translating gives CASSASGTTPLHF.

The chain employs TRBV12-5 and TRBJ2-2; TRBD1 is a possible D gene (6 bases). The germline gives CDR1 LGHNT, CDR2 FRNRAP. The CDR3 is 16 amino acids. Trimming cost V 3 bases and J 6 bases, with 17 bases left between them. The CDR3 nucleotides are TGTGCTAGTGGTTTATGGGACAATAGGACCCCCGGGGAGCTGTTTTTT. It specifies CASGLWDNRTPGELFF.

The CDR3 is CASSLSNEGHEQYF. In DNA, the CDR3 is TGTGCCAGCAGTTTGTCGAACGAAGGCCACGAGCAGTACTTC. The chain is built from TRBV27 and TRBJ2-7; D is unclear. V lost 3 bases, J lost 5 bases, and 14 bases lay in between. CDR3 size: 14 residues. Germline assignment: CDR1 MNHEY and CDR2 SMNVEV (reference sequence).

This sequence joins TRBV5-1 and TRBJ2-5; TRBD2 is a possible D gene (5 bases). This CDR3 contains 15 residues. Germline V gives CDR1 SGHRS, CDR2 YFSETQ. Trimming removed 4 bases at V and 2 bases at J, with 15 bases between. In nucleotides, the CDR3 is TGCGCCAGCAGCGCGGGTGGAGAATGGCAAGAGACCCAGTACTTC. This translates into CASSAGGEWQETQYF.

The CDR3 is CATSDPTSLKHSDTQYF. The CDR3 bases are TGTGCCACCAGTGATCCCACGTCACTAAAGCACTCAGATACGCAGTATTTT. The chain carries TRBV24-1 and TRBJ2-3; D is ambiguous. The CDR3 is 17 residues long. CDR1 is KGHDR, CDR2 SFDVKD, per germline. V shed 3 bases and J shed 4 bases, with 19 bases lying between them.

V gene TRBV9 combines with J gene TRBJ2-2, with D perhaps being TRBD1 or TRBD2 (5 bases each). The CDR3 runs 13 residues. Per germline, CDR1 SGDLS and CDR2 YYNGEE. The ends were cut back, 3 bases at V and 6 bases at J, with 9 bases in the middle. The CDR3 region is CASSGRDPGELFF. CDR3 in DNA: TGTGCCAGCAGCGGCAGGGACCCCGGGGAGCTGTTTTTT. Drawing the rest from reference TRBV9 and TRBJ2-2, the complete variable domain is DSGVTQTPKHLITATGQRVTLRCSPRSGDLSVYWYQQSLDQGLQFLIQYYNGEERAKGNILERFSAQQFPDLHSELNLSSLELGDSALYFCASSGRDPGELFFGEGSRLTVL.

The V gene is TRBV20-1, the J gene TRBJ2-7, with no clear D. Germline values: CDR1 DFQATT, CDR2 SNEGSKA (reference sequence). The length of the CDR3 is 11 residues. Trimming took 0 bases from V and 7 from J, leaving 7 bases between them. DNA for the CDR3: TGCAGTGCTAGAGATCGGAGAGAGCAGTACTTC. This translates into CSARDRREQYF.

This clone showed up just a few times. V is TRBV24-1 and J is TRBJ1-2; 8 bases match TRBD1. Germline V gene lookup returns CDR1 KGHDR and CDR2 SFDVKD. Unmatched junction bases numbered 1, after V lost 7 bases and J lost 1 base. The CDR3 has 13 residues. The CDR3 spells CATSGQGNYGYTF. Here the CDR3 DNA reads TGTGCCACCAGCGGACAGGGTAACTATGGCTACACCTTC.

This clone came up once. The chain joins TRBV28 to TRBJ2-7; the D gene is possibly TRBD2 (5 bases). The CDR3 is made up of 13 amino acids. V dropped 2 bases and J dropped 3 bases, with 8 bases sitting between them. Germline lookup yields CDR1 MDHEN and CDR2 SYDVKM. DNA of the CDR3: TGTGCCAGCAGTTTACTAGCAGGCTACGAGCAGTACTTC. Amino acids: CASSLLAGYEQYF.

The chain recombines TRBV12-3 or TRBV12-4 with TRBJ2-1; D gene uncertain. V was trimmed by 5 bases and J by 5 bases, leaving 7 bases between them. The CDR3 is 12 residues long. The CDR3 DNA sequence: TGTGCCAGCAGTCCCAACCACAATGAGCAGTTCTTC. It encodes CASSPNHNEQFF.

The genes are TRBV14 and TRBJ2-6; D is unresolved. The germline V gene has CDR1 SGHDN and CDR2 FVKESK. This CDR3 contains 18 residues. Trimming pared 0 bases from V and 4 bases from J, leaving 16 bases between. CDR3 in amino acids: CASSQELATFLGANVLTF. CDR3 bases: TGTGCCAGCAGCCAAGAATTGGCAACCTTTTTAGGGGCCAACGTCCTGACTTTC. The full variable domain, its missing parts supplied by reference TRBV14 and TRBJ2-6, is EAGVTQFPSHSVIEKGQTVTLRCDPISGHDNLYWYRRVMGKEIKFLLHFVKESKQDESGMPNNRFLAERTGGTYSTLKVQPAELEDSGVYFCASSQELATFLGANVLTFGAGSRLTVL.

Judged by abundance, this clone is medium-sized. CDR3 DNA sequence: TGCGCCAGCAGCCAGGGATTGGGGAGGGCCTACGAGCAGTACTTC. It codes for CASSQGLGRAYEQYF. V usage is TRBV4-1 and J usage is TRBJ2-7; 7 bases fit TRBD2. The CDR3 length is 15 residues. Germline-derived CDR1 and CDR2 are MGHRA and YSYEKL. The trim removed 3 bases at V and 2 bases at J, leaving 7 bases unmatched.

The chain employs TRBV7-9 and TRBJ2-7; 11 bases line up with TRBD1. The CDR3 loop spans 15 amino acids. V lost 5 bases, J lost 6 bases, and 9 bases stayed unmatched. Per germline, CDR1 SEHNR and CDR2 FQNEAQ (reference sequence). The CDR3 sequence: CASSRQTGQGGEQYF. Here the CDR3 DNA reads TGTGCCAGCAGCCGCCAGACGGGACAGGGGGGCGAGCAGTACTTC.

The rearrangement uses TRBV10-3 and TRBJ2-4; 15 nucleotides match TRBD2. Germline V gene sequence: CDR1 ENHRY, CDR2 SYGVKD. This CDR3 is built from 16 residues. V gave up 4 bases and J gave up 5 bases; unmatched junction bases: 3. The CDR3 coding sequence is TGTGCCATCAGTGGGGGACTAGCGGGAGGACAAAACATTCAGTACTTC. It codes for CAISGGLAGGQNIQYF.

This rearrangement joins TRBV5-1 to TRBJ1-2, with 7 bases that match TRBD1. Germline CDR1 is SGHRS and CDR2 is YFSETQ. The CDR3 has 14 amino acids. Trimming at V came to 4 bases and at J to 12 bases, leaving 15 bases not matched to a gene. The CDR3 spells CASSIMGQPSSDTF. The CDR3 DNA reads TGCGCCAGCAGCATAATGGGACAGCCATCGTCGGACACCTTC.

The rearrangement uses TRBV6-6 and TRBJ1-5; perhaps TRBD1 as D (6 bases). The V end lost 1 base, the J end lost 7 bases, and 14 bases lay between the germline ends. The CDR3 loop spans 15 amino acids. CDR1 is MNHNY, CDR2 SVGAGI, per germline (reference sequence). This CDR3 reads CASSYFTGSDQPQHF. The CDR3, as DNA: TGTGCCAGCAGTTACTTCACAGGGTCAGACCAGCCCCAGCATTTT.

The CDR3 DNA sequence: TGTGCCAGCAGCCTCCGGGGGGGTGAAGCTTTCTTT. Translating it yields CASSLRGGEAFF. The chain uses TRBV6-5 and TRBJ1-1; TRBD1 might be the D (5 bases). The V end lost 6 bases, the J end lost 7 bases, and 12 bases lay between the germline ends. The length of the CDR3 is 12 residues. Per germline, CDR1 MNHEY and CDR2 SVGAGI.

The chain couples TRBV9 to TRBJ2-1; no firm D call. Germline V CDR1 and CDR2: SGDLS, YYNGEE. V was pared by 0 bases and J by 2 bases, with 9 bases between. The CDR3 is 15 residues long. This CDR3 is CASSVDIRTYNEQFF. CDR3 bases: TGTGCCAGCAGCGTAGATATAAGGACCTACAATGAGCAGTTCTTC.

The chain is built from TRBV12-3 or TRBV12-4 and TRBJ1-1; D might be TRBD1 (6 bases). CDR3 length: 13 amino acids. V was trimmed by 0 bases and J by 8 bases, leaving 10 bases between them. DNA of the CDR3: TGTGCCAGCAGTTTAGCGGGGGGCGCGGAAGCTTTCTTT. This gives the protein CASSLAGGAEAFF.

This chain joins TRBV5-6 and TRBJ2-1; D is uncertain. With 2 bases removed from V and 1 base from J, the gap between germline ends came to 4 bases. Germline lookup yields CDR1 SGHDT and CDR2 YYEEEE. The CDR3 extends over 13 amino acids. In DNA, the CDR3 is TGTGCCAGCAGCTTTCAGTCCTACAATGAGCAGTTCTTC. Amino acid sequence: CASSFQSYNEQFF.

The V gene is TRBV7-3, the J gene TRBJ1-4; TRBD1 might be the D (6 bases). V was cut by 4 bases and J by 4 bases, with 25 bases left in between. CDR1 and CDR2 (germline): SGHTA, FQGTGA. CDR3 length: 19 residues. CDR3 DNA: TGTGCCAGCAGCTCCTTTCACAGGACAGTAGTTTTGGTTAATGAAAAACTGTTTTTT. It yields the protein CASSSFHRTVVLVNEKLFF.

This clone occurred a few times. The chain links TRBV13 to TRBJ2-2; D uncertain. CDR1 and CDR2 from the germline V gene are PRHDT and FYEKMQ (reference sequence). V shed 3 bases and J shed 2 bases, with 4 bases lying between them. CDR3 length: 13 amino acids. CDR3 residues: CASSFPNTGELFF. The CDR3 DNA follows: TGTGCCAGCAGCTTTCCCAACACCGGGGAGCTGTTTTTT. Drawing the rest from reference TRBV13 and TRBJ2-2, the complete variable domain is AAGVIQSPRHLIKEKRETATLKCYPIPRHDTVYWYQQGPGQDPQFLISFYEKMQSDKGSIPDRFSAQQFSDYHSELNMSSLELGDSALYFCASSFPNTGELFFGEGSRLTVL.